The entry below gives a single T cell receptor (beta chain) sequence along with its context. Its antigen remains unknown. This CDR3 has 15 residues. Trimming stripped 5 bases from V and 9 bases from J, with 20 bases between. Germline CDR1 and CDR2: LNHDA and SQIVND (reference sequence). The data belong to a study of PD-1 blockade in classical Hodgkin lymphoma. The protocol was immunoSEQ multiplex PCR, while the TCRdb copy is restricted to in-frame clones and leaves out a portion. There are around 20,000 clones in the sample; around 75% occur only once, and nearly 25% lies in the top ten. Findings and limits, study-wide: Excluded were patients who started nivolumab under 1 year after ASCT, a group that had lower diversity. TCR diversity rose significantly by C4D1 in CD4+ but not CD8+ cells.

Every single patient, without exception, relapsed after autologous stem cell transplantation, and brentuximab vedotin exposure varied. The chain joins TRBV19 to TRBJ2-1; D possibly matches TRBD1 or TRBD2 (6 bases each). The sequence was obtained from a human donor with classical Hodgkin lymphoma. The starting material was peripheral blood mononuclear cells (PBMCs), obtained at baseline. CDR3 sequence reads: CASSSIGGADFEQFF. CDR3 nucleotide sequence: TGTGCCAGTAGTTCGATCGGGGGCGCTGACTTTGAGCAGTTCTTC.